This TCR beta chain was retrieved from a study of blood T cell repertoires in COVID-19. The wider study: There were acute and convalescent COVID-19 samples, and they came from the United States, Italy and Spain.

In germline, CDR1 is SGHRS, CDR2 YFSETQ. The CDR3 extends over 14 amino acids. V lost 4 bases and J 6 bases, leaving 16 bases between the germline ends. Using immunoSEQ multiplex PCR, the repertoire was profiled, and TCRdb retains in-frame clones only, with some absent. This sample has roughly 100,000 clones, with 80% to 95% found just once. The chain has TRBV5-1 and TRBJ1-1; D might be TRBD1 (5 bases). Input material: peripheral blood. This receptor was identified in a man aged 18 to 29 with acute or convalescent COVID-19. This CDR3 is CASSQMGGDAEAFF. The CDR3 DNA is TGCGCCAGCAGCCAGATGGGGGGAGACGCTGAAGCTTTCTTT.